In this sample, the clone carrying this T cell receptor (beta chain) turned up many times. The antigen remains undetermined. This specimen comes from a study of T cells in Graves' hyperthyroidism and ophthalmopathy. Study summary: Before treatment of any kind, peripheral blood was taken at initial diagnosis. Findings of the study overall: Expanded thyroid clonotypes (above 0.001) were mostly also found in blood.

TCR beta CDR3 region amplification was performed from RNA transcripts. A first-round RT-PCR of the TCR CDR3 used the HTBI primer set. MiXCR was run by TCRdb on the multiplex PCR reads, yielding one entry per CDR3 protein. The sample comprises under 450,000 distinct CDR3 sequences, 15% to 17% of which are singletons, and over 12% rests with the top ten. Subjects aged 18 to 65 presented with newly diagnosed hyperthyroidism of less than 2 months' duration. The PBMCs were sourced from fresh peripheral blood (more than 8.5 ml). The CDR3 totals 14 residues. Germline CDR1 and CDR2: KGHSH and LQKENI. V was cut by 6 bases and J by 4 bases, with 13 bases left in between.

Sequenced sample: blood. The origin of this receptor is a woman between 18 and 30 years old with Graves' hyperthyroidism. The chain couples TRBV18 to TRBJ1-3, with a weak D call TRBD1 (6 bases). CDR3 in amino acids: CASSPGHGGNTIYF. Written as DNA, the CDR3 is TGTGCCAGCTCCCCGGGACATGGAGGAAACACCATATATTTT.